A selection of T cell receptor delta chains follows, all from one sample in a study of Vδ1+ human thymocytes. TCRdb reapplied CATT to the multiplex PCR reads. The data show about 58,000 delta-chain clones, with over 13% seen just once and 0.3% to 0.5% held by the top ten. The sequenced sample consisted of Vdelta1+ gamma-delta thymocytes from the thymus. These receptor sequences come from a girl younger than two who had congenital heart surgery. The CDR3 runs from the conserved cysteine through the conserved F or W. D genes are given only for firm matches. Clone size appears in some rows only: once, few, many, or a class for an expanded clone.

TRDJ1	NA	TRDD3	TRDV1	20	TGTGCTCTTGGGGAACTTTGGATGGGGGATACGTCGGGCCTCACCGATAAACTCATCTTT	CALGELWMGDTSGLTDKLIF
TRDJ1	many	TRDD3	TRDV2	17	TGTGCCTGTGACAGGGTACTGGGGGATACCGGCACCGATAAACTCATCTTT	CACDRVLGDTGTDKLIF
TRDJ1	NA	TRDD3	TRDV1	19	TGTGCTCTTGGGGAATCTTCGAGATTCGACTGGGGGATAACCGATAAACTCATCTTT	CALGESSRFDWGITDKLIF
TRDJ1	few	TRDD3	TRDV1	19	TGTGCTCTTGGGGAACTATCCCTGATGGGGGATACGCGTCCCGATAAACTCATCTTT	CALGELSLMGDTRPDKLIF
TRDJ1	few	NA	TRDV1	23	TGTGCTCTTGGGGAAATTTTCCCGACGGGAAAGCCGTCGTACTGGCCGTACACCGATAAACTCATCTTT	CALGEIFPTGKPSYWPYTDKLIF
TRDJ1	NA	NA	TRDV1	11	TGTGCTAAGAAGGGCACCGATAAACTCATCTTT	CAKKGTDKLIF
TRDJ1	NA	TRDD3	TRDV1	17	TGTGCTCTTGGGGAAGTCCTGGGGGATACTTACACCGATAAACTCATCTTT	CALGEVLGDTYTDKLIF
TRDJ1	few	TRDD3	TRDV1	19	TGTGCTCTTGGGGAACGAGGGATAACTGGGGGATCGTACACCGATAAACTCATCTTT	CALGERGITGGSYTDKLIF
TRDJ1	few	TRDD3	TRDV1	30	TGTGCTCTTGGGGAAAGGTGCCCTCCCTCTCTTCCTTCTCATGCCGTCCTGGGGGATACCGGGGGGCCTTACACCGATAAACTCATCTTT	CALGERCPPSLPSHAVLGDTGGPYTDKLIF
TRDJ1	NA	TRDD3	TRDV1	18	TGTGCTCTTGGGGGCGGTTCTGAGACTGGGGGATACGCGGAAGAACTCATCTTT	CALGGGSETGGYAEELIF
TRDJ1	few	TRDD3	TRDV1	19	TGTGCTCTTGGGGAACTTCGCCCTCGGGGAGTGGGGGGGATCGATAAACTCATCTTT	CALGELRPRGVGGIDKLIF
TRDJ1	many	TRDD3	TRDV2	20	TGTGCCTGTGACGCGAGGGTAGATCTGGGGGATAGAAGGTACACCGATAAACTCATCTTT	CACDARVDLGDRRYTDKLIF
TRDJ1	NA	TRDD3	TRDV1	20	TGTGCTCTTGGAGAACCCCGATTCCTAAGGGGGATAGAGTACACCGATAAACTCATCTTT	CALGEPRFLRGIEYTDKLIF
TRDJ1	many	NA	TRDV2	15	TGTGCCTGTGACTTTAAATGTCTAAGCCGAAACCAGATCATCTTT	CACDFKCLSRNQIIF
TRDJ1	NA	TRDD3	TRDV1	20	TGTGCTCTTGGGGCCTTCCAAGTACTGGGGGACTACTCCTACACCGATAAACTCATCTTT	CALGAFQVLGDYSYTDKLIF
TRDJ1	few	NA	TRDV1	18	TGTGCTCTTGGGGAATTAGGACCTACGGGGATGTACACCGATAAACTCATCTTT	CALGELGPTGMYTDKLIF
TRDJ1	NA	NA	TRDV1	16	TGTGCTCTTGGGGAACCCCTGATTACGCTCACCGATAAACTCATCTTT	CALGEPLITLTDKLIF
TRDJ1	few	TRDD3	TRDV1	18	TGTGCTCTTGTCTTGGAAACCCGGGGGATACAGAGGTACGATAAACTCATCTTT	CALVLETRGIQRYDKLIF
TRDJ1	NA	NA	TRDV1	18	TGTGCTCTTGGGGAACTCTCCCCGGCGCGAACTCTCTCCGATAAACTCATCTTT	CALGELSPARTLSDKLIF
TRDJ1	NA	TRDD3	TRDV1	16	TGTGCTCTTGGGGAGCCCTGGGGGGCGTACACCGATAAACTCATCTTT	CALGEPWGAYTDKLIF
TRDJ1	NA	NA	TRDV1	16	TGTGCCCTTGGGTCGGTGCCTAAGGGGGTCTACGATAAACTCATCTTT	CALGSVPKGVYDKLIF
TRDJ1	NA	NA	TRDV2	15	TGTGCCTATGACACCGGGTTCGAAGGGGGGTATAAACTCATCTTT	CAYDTGFEGGYKLIF
TRDJ1	few	TRDD3	TRDV1	23	TGTGCTCTTGGGGAATACCAAGATTACTGGGGGATCATAGGACGAGGGGGCACCGATAAACTCATCTTT	CALGEYQDYWGIIGRGGTDKLIF
TRDJ1	NA	TRDD3	TRDV1	22	TGTGCTCTTGGGGACTCTCATTTTCCCCTGTTTCTCATGGGGGATAGCACCGATAAACTCATCTTT	CALGDSHFPLFLMGDSTDKLIF
TRDJ1	few	TRDD3	TRDV1	16	TGTGCTCTTGGGGTTCCTTCGGCTGGGGGATACCTAAAACTCATCTTT	CALGVPSAGGYLKLIF
TRDJ1	few	TRDD3	TRDV1	21	TGTGCTCTTGGGAACCACCTTCCTTCCGTAGGGGGATACCCGTCCACCGATAAACTCATCTTT	CALGNHLPSVGGYPSTDKLIF
TRDJ1	few	NA	TRDV1	18	TGTGCTCTTGGGGAACAGTGGGTAACCCCGCTGTACACCGATAAACTCATCTTT	CALGEQWVTPLYTDKLIF
TRDJ1	NA	TRDD3	TRDV1	18	TGTGCTCTTGGGGTCTCGTGCTGGGGGATACGGGACACCGATAAACTCATCTTT	CALGVSCWGIRDTDKLIF
TRDJ1	few	TRDD3	TRDV2	18	TGTGCATACTTGTACTGGGGGAACCCTAATATGTACACCGATAAACCCATCTTT	CAYLYWGNPNMYTDKPIF
TRDJ1	few	NA	TRDV1	20	TGTGCTCTTGGGGAATCGGATTCCTACGGTACTGGGGATGAGACCGATAAACTCATCTTT	CALGESDSYGTGDETDKLIF
TRDJ1	few	TRDD2	TRDV1	17	TGTGCTCTTGGTCCCGGCCTTCCTACTGGGGACACCGATAAACTCATCTTT	CALGPGLPTGDTDKLIF
TRDJ1	few	NA	TRDV1	26	TGTGCTCTTGGGGAACTTAAGTTCTGGGAATTCCTACAGCCCAGCGGGGGAGGCCAAGACACCGATAAACTCATCTTT	CALGELKFWEFLQPSGGGQDTDKLIF
TRDJ1	NA	TRDD3	TRDV1	20	TGTGCTCTTGGGGAACTTCCTGGGTTCTGGGGGATAGGGTACACCGATAAACTCATCTTT	CALGELPGFWGIGYTDKLIF
TRDJ1	NA	TRDD2	TRDV1	16	TGTGCTCTTGGGGACTCCCTTCCTGTAAACACCGATAAACTCATCTTT	CALGDSLPVNTDKLIF
TRDJ1	medium-sized	TRDD3	TRAV29/DV5	17	TGTGCAGACCCTGACTGGGGGAGAACTCCCTACACCGATAAACTCATCTTT	CADPDWGRTPYTDKLIF
TRDJ1	NA	TRDD2	TRDV1	23	TGTGCTCTTGGGAACACTCGGCCTTCCTACGATGGGGATGAACCCCTATGCACCGATAAACTCATCTTT	CALGNTRPSYDGDEPLCTDKLIF
TRDJ1	NA	TRDD3	TRDV1	25	TGTGCTCTTGGGGAATCGCAGGGGGTATCGGTCCTGGGGGATACATCAAGGCGGTACACCGATAAACTCATCTTT	CALGESQGVSVLGDTSRRYTDKLIF
TRDJ1	few	TRDD3	TRDV1	24	TGTGCTCTTAGTACCGGGGGTAGCAGTAGCTGGGGGCCCTCTTGCGCCCAAAACACCGATAAACTCATCTTT	CALSTGGSSSWGPSCAQNTDKLIF
TRDJ1	few	TRDD3	TRDV1	17	TGTGCTCTTGGGGAAAGGCCCATGGGGGATTACACCGATAAACTCATCTTT	CALGERPMGDYTDKLIF
TRDJ1	few	NA	TRDV1	13	TGTGCTCTTGGGGAACTGGGGCGGATTAAACTCATCTTT	CALGELGRIKLIF
TRDJ2	few	TRDD3	TRDV3	21	TGTGCCTTTTTTCCTCCTCCAAGGAAGGACTGGGGGAAAGCTTTGACAGCACAACTCTTCTTT	CAFFPPPRKDWGKALTAQLFF
TRDJ1	few	NA	TRDV2	22	TGTGCCTGTGGTCTTGAGGTCCTTCCTCCTCTCCATGGGGGGTCAGCCATCGATAAACTCATCTTT	CACGLEVLPPLHGGSAIDKLIF
TRDJ1	few	TRDD2	TRDV1	15	TGTGCTCTTGGGGAATTCCTACGGGGAGTCGGTAAACTCATCTTT	CALGEFLRGVGKLIF
TRDJ1	NA	TRDD3	TRDV1	22	TGTGCTCTTGGGGCTTATTTGTATCCCCTAGGAGGGGATAACCCCTACACCGATAAACTCATCTTT	CALGAYLYPLGGDNPYTDKLIF
TRDJ1	few	TRDD3	TRDV1	18	TGTGCTCTTGGAACTCCTACAAGTACTGGGGGATACTTGGATAAACTCATCTTT	CALGTPTSTGGYLDKLIF
TRDJ1	few	NA	TRAV29/DV5	23	NA	CSVLLCSKRCSTGGGTYTDKLIF
TRDJ1	few	NA	TRDV1	19	TGTGCTCTTGGGGACCTCCCGGCCTTCCCCCTTACTTACACCGATAAACTCATCTTT	CALGDLPAFPLTYTDKLIF
TRDJ1	NA	TRDD3	TRDV1	22	TGTGCTCTTGGGGAAGGTCGTCCCTCCGCTCCGTACTGGGGGATAAGGGACGATAAACTCATCTTT	CALGEGRPSAPYWGIRDDKLIF